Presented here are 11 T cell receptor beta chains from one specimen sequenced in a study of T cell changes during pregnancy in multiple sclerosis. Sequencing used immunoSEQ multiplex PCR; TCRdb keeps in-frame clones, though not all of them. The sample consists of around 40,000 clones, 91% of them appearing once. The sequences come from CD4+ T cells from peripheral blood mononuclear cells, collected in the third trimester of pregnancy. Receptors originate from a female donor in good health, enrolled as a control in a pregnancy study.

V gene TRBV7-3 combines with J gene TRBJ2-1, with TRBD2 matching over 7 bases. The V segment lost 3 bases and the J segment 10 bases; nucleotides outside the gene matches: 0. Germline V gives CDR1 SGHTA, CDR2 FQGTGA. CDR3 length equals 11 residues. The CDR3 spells CASSLRGEQFF. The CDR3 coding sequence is TGTGCCAGCAGCTTGCGGGGGGAGCAGTTCTTC. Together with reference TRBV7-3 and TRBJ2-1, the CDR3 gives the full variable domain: GAGVSQTPSNKVTEKGKYVELRCDPISGHTALYWYRQSLGQGPEFLIYFQGTGAADDSGLPNDRFFAVRPEGSVSTLKIQRTERGDSAVYLCASSLRGEQFFGPGTRLTVL.

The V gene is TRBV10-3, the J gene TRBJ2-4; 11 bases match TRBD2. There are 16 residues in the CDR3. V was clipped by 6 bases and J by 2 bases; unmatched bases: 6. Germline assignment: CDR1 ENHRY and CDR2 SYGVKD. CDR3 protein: CAIRSGTSGTKNIQYF. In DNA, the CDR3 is TGTGCCATCAGGTCCGGGACTAGCGGAACCAAAAACATTCAGTACTTC.

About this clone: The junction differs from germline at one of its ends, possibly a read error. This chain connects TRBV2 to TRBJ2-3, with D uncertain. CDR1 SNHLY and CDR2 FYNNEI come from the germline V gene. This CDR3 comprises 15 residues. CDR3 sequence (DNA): TGTGCCAGCAGTGAAGCGGTGCTAGTCACAAATACGCAGTATTTT. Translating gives CASSEAVLVTNTQYF.

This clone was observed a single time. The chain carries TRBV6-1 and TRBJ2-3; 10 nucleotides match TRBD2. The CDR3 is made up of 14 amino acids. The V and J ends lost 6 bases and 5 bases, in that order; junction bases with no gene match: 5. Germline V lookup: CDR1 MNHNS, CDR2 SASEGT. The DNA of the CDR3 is TGTGCCAGCAGGACCGGGACTAGCGAAGATACGCAGTATTTT. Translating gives CASRTGTSEDTQYF.

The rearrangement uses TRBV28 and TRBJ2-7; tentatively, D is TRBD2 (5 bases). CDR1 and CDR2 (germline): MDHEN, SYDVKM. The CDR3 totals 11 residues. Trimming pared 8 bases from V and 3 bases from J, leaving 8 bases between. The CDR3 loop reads CASLGLYEQYF. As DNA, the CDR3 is TGTGCCAGCCTAGGACTCTACGAGCAGTACTTC.

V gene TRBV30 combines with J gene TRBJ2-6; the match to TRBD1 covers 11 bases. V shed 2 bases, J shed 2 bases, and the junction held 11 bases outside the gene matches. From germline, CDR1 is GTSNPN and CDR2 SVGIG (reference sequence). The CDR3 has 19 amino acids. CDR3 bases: TGTGCCTGGAGTCCTTTCCGGGACAGGGGGTGGACTGGGGCCAACGTCCTGACTTTC. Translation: CAWSPFRDRGWTGANVLTF.

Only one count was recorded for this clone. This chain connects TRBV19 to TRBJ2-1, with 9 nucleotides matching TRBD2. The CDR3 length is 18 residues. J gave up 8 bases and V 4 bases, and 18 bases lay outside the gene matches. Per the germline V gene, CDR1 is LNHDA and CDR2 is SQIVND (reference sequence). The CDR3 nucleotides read TGTGCCAGTAGTAACCGCCCCGGGACTAGCTTTTGGATTGATGAGCAGTTCTTC. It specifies CASSNRPGTSFWIDEQFF.

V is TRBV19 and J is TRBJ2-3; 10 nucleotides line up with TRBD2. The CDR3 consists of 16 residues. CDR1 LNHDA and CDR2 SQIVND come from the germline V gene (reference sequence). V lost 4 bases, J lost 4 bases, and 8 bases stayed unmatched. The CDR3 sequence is CASSTASGSWADTQYF. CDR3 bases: TGTGCCAGTAGTACGGCTAGCGGGAGCTGGGCAGATACGCAGTATTTT.

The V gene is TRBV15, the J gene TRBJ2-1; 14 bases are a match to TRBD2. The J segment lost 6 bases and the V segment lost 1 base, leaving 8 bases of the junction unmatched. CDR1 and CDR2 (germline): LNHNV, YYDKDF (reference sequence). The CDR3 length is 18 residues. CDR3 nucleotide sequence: TGTGCCACCAGCAGAGGTTGGACTAGCGGGAGGACATTCAATGAGCAGTTCTTC. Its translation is CATSRGWTSGRTFNEQFF.

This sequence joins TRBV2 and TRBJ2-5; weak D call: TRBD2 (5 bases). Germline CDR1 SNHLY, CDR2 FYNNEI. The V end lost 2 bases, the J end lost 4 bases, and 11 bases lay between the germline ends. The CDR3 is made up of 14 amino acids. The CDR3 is CASSELRELETQYF. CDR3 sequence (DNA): TGTGCCAGCAGTGAACTGAGGGAATTAGAGACCCAGTACTTC.

The CDR3 sequence is CASSQGTSGRNTDTQYF. The CDR3, as DNA: TGCGCCAGCAGCCAAGGGACTAGCGGGAGGAACACAGATACGCAGTATTTT. V usage is TRBV4-3 and J usage is TRBJ2-3; 14 bases line up with TRBD2. The junction had 2 bases not matched to a gene; V was cut back by 1 base and J by 2 bases. The germline CDR1 and CDR2 sequences are LGHNA and YSLEER. The CDR3 is 17 amino acids.